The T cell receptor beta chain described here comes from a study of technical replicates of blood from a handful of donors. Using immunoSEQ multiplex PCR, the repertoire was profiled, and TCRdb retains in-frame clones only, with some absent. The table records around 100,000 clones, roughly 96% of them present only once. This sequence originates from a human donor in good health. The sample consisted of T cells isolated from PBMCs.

The CDR3 protein is CASWAGQGAQPQHF. Written as DNA, the CDR3 is TGTGCCAGCTGGGCGGGGCAGGGAGCTCAGCCCCAGCATTTT. The V call is TRBV6-1, the J call TRBJ1-5; D is perhaps TRBD1 (5 bases). Per the germline V gene, CDR1 is MNHNS and CDR2 is SASEGT. The CDR3 has 14 amino acids. The V and J ends lost 8 bases and 6 bases respectively, with 17 bases between them.